This TCR beta chain appears in the sequencing data of a study of T cell changes during pregnancy in multiple sclerosis. Trimming pared 0 bases from V and 4 bases from J, leaving 14 bases between. Germline CDR1 is SGHTS and CDR2 is YDEGEE. The CDR3 consists of 15 residues. Some clones are missing from TCRdb's copy, which holds only in-frame ones; the method was immunoSEQ multiplex PCR. The table includes roughly 25,000 clones, about 89% detected once. The genes are TRBV5-8 and TRBJ2-7, with a possible D match to TRBD1 (6 bases). The sequencing used CD8+ T cells from peripheral blood mononuclear cells, collected in the first trimester of pregnancy. The sequence derives from a female donor in good health, enrolled as a control in a pregnancy study. CDR3 in DNA: TGTGCCAGCAGCTTGGGGCAGGGGTTCTCGTACGAGCAGTACTTC. It codes for CASSLGQGFSYEQYF.